The 27 T cell receptor beta chains below all came from one sample that was sequenced in a study of patients and donors after allogeneic stem cell transplantation (dated by TCRdb to about 2020). The method behind the library was RT-PCR. The reads were generated on a NextSeq 550. TCRdb itself trimmed the public reads at Q25 with fastp, ran MiXCR and retained productive beta chains. Rows with a matching CDR3 protein are joined into one entry that keeps the most common DNA and genes. The sample profile shows 87,000 or so distinct CDR3 sequences; 4.5% to 5% of them were found once. The ten largest clones take up about 2.5% of the sample. What was sequenced was blood, either unsorted or a sorted T cell fraction (not recorded which). Source of these receptors: a human donor who was either an allogeneic HSCT recipient or a stem cell or donor lymphocyte infusion donor (not recorded which). It is not recorded whose cells these are; they may come from a transplant donor.

V and J are TRBV30 and TRBJ1-5; D gene ambiguous. Germline CDR1 reads GTSNPN; CDR2 reads SVGIG (reference sequence). Trimming cost V 0 bases and J 4 bases, with 7 bases left between them. The CDR3 runs to 13 residues. The CDR3 DNA reads TGTGCCTGGAGTGTTCGGGAGAATCAGCCCCAGCATTTT. The encoded protein is CAWSVRENQPQHF.

This clonotype was detected ten times or more. The chain has TRBV27 and TRBJ1-1; 7 bases map to TRBD1. Unmatched junction bases numbered 11, after V lost 9 bases and J lost 1 base. The length of the CDR3 is 15 residues. From germline, CDR1 is MNHEY and CDR2 SMNVEV (reference sequence). CDR3 amino acids: CASKIERDRNTEAFF. Written as DNA, the CDR3 is TGTGCCAGTAAAATTGAACGGGACAGGAACACTGAAGCTTTCTTT.

The sample holds many counts of this clonotype. V is TRBV18 and J is TRBJ2-5, with D possibly being TRBD2 (5 bases). The CDR3 loop spans 13 amino acids. Germline V gene lookup returns CDR1 KGHSH and CDR2 LQKENI. V lost 3 bases to trimming and J lost 4 bases, with 9 bases between them. The CDR3, as DNA: TGTGCCAGCTCACCCGGCGAGGGAGAGACCCAGTACTTC. Translated: CASSPGEGETQYF.

This clonotype showed up many times. V gene TRBV3-1 combines with J gene TRBJ2-5; possibly TRBD1 for D (5 bases). This CDR3 contains 14 residues. Germline loops: CDR1 LGHDT, CDR2 YNNKEL (reference sequence). Trimming took off 1 base at V and 2 bases at J, with 8 bases between the two ends. DNA of the CDR3: TGTGCCAGCAGCCAAGCGCAGGGTCAAGAGACCCAGTACTTC. Its protein product is CASSQAQGQETQYF.

This clonotype was seen at least ten times. The chain couples TRBV2 to TRBJ2-1, with a possible D match to TRBD2 (6 bases). This CDR3 spans 13 amino acids. Germline CDR1 and CDR2: SNHLY and FYNNEI. V gave up 4 bases and J gave up 8 bases, with 12 bases separating them. The CDR3 DNA follows: TGTGCCAGCAGTGGAACTGGACTATATGAGCAGTTCTTC. Translation gives CASSGTGLYEQFF.

This clonotype was seen at least ten times. This chain links TRBV6-1 with TRBJ2-7; a weak D match, TRBD2 (6 bases). Trimming took off 1 base at V and 0 bases at J, with 10 bases between the two ends. This CDR3 comprises 15 residues. Germline loops: CDR1 MNHNS, CDR2 SASEGT. In nucleotides, the CDR3 is TGTGCCAGCAGTGAAGAGTACGGGAGCTCCTACGAGCAGTACTTC. It yields the protein CASSEEYGSSYEQYF.

This clonotype was detected ten times or more. The rearrangement uses TRBV2 and TRBJ2-1; either TRBD1 or TRBD2 may fit D (5 bases each). Between the trimmed V and J ends, which lost 5 bases and 4 bases, there was a span of 18 bases. CDR1 is SNHLY, CDR2 FYNNEI, per germline. The CDR3 sequence is 16 residues long. The CDR3 reads CASSPTGLDGYNEQFF. The CDR3 DNA sequence: TGTGCCAGCAGTCCCACGGGGCTAGATGGATACAATGAGCAGTTCTTC. Filled out from reference TRBV2 and TRBJ2-1, the complete variable domain reads EPEVTQTPSHQVTQMGQEVILRCVPISNHLYFYWYRQILGQKVEFLVSFYNNEISEKSEIFDDQFSVERPDGSNFTLKIRSTKLEDSAMYFCASSPTGLDGYNEQFFGPGTRLTVL.

Many counts were recorded for this clonotype. This chain connects TRBV29-1 to TRBJ1-2, with TRBD1 as a possible D gene (5 bases). The CDR3 contains 16 residues. V lost 4 bases to trimming and J lost 0 bases, with 18 bases between them. The germline V gene encodes CDR1 SQVTM and CDR2 ANQGSEA. CDR3 sequence reads: CSVAGMEGIANYGYTF. DNA of the CDR3: TGCAGCGTTGCTGGGATGGAGGGGATAGCTAACTATGGCTACACCTTC.

The chain is built from TRBV5-1 and TRBJ1-1; 7 bases are shared with TRBD1. The CDR3 loop spans 17 amino acids. CDR1 is SGHRS and CDR2 is YFSETQ in the germline V gene. V was pared by 3 bases and J by 0 bases, with 11 bases of the junction left unmatched. CDR3 amino acids: CASSYRQGGSVNTEAFF. As DNA, the CDR3 is TGCGCCAGCAGCTACAGACAGGGCGGTTCGGTGAACACTGAAGCTTTCTTT.

This clonotype was observed many times. The J gene is TRBJ2-2, the V gene TRBV6-1, with 9 bases identical to TRBD1. The germline V gene encodes CDR1 MNHNS and CDR2 SASEGT. The junction had 11 bases not matched to a gene; V was cut back by 7 bases and J by 5 bases. The CDR3 runs to 16 residues. Written as DNA, the CDR3 is TGTGCCAGCACCGACCCGGGACAGGGTGAAACCGGGGAGCTGTTTTTT. Translation gives CASTDPGQGETGELFF.

This clonotype was observed many times. The junction does not match germline at one end; this may be a read error. The chain couples TRBV18 to TRBJ2-5; maybe TRBD1 (5 bases). Per the germline V gene, CDR1 is KGHSH and CDR2 is LQKENI. The CDR3 runs 14 residues. The CDR3 reads CASSPQAGMETQYF. For the CDR3, the DNA is TGTGCCAGCTCGCCACAGGCAGGGATGGAGACCCAGTACTTC. Full variable domain (missing parts from reference TRBV18 and TRBJ2-5): NAGVMQNPRHLVRRRGQEARLRCSPMKGHSHVYWYRQLPEEGLKFMVYLQKENIIDESGMPKERFSAEFPKEGPSILRIQQVVRGDSAAYFCASSPQAGMETQYFGPGTRLLVL.

The table lists this clonotype with many counts. The chain recombines TRBV5-5 with TRBJ1-1, with 9 bases fitting TRBD1. Germline V CDR1 and CDR2: SGHKS, YYEKEE (reference sequence). This CDR3 comprises 13 residues. V shed 4 bases and J 4 bases; nucleotides not matched to a gene: 2. The CDR3: CASSRDRATEAFF. CDR3 bases: TGTGCCAGCAGCCGGGACAGGGCCACTGAAGCTTTCTTT.

This clonotype was detected many times. The chain's CDR3 is CASSLLAGDTGELFF. The CDR3 DNA is TGTGCCAGCAGTCTTCTAGCCGGAGACACCGGGGAGCTGTTTTTT. V and J are TRBV6-1 and TRBJ2-2; maybe TRBD2 (5 bases). V lost 5 bases and J 3 bases, leaving 13 bases between the germline ends. The germline V gene has CDR1 MNHNS and CDR2 SASEGT. There are 15 residues in the CDR3.

This clonotype was seen ten or more times. V usage is TRBV18 and J usage is TRBJ2-7; TRBD2 might be the D (5 bases). CDR3 length equals 14 residues. The germline CDR1 and CDR2 sequences are KGHSH and LQKENI. Trimming removed 5 bases at V and 5 bases at J, with 16 bases between. The CDR3 loop reads CASSRQTVGDEQYF. In DNA form, the CDR3 reads TGTGCCAGCTCAAGGCAGACCGTCGGGGACGAGCAGTACTTC.

This clonotype was detected many times. The chain uses TRBV7-8 and TRBJ2-7; TRBD2 is a possible D gene (5 bases). V lost 2 bases to trimming and J lost 4 bases, with 12 bases between them. From germline, CDR1 is SGHVS and CDR2 FQNEAQ. The CDR3 has 14 residues. CDR3 sequence (DNA): TGTGCCAGCAGCTTAAGCCCTAGCTTGTACGAGCAGTACTTC. It specifies CASSLSPSLYEQYF.

This clonotype came up a few times. This chain connects TRBV19 to TRBJ1-1; D is ambiguous. The CDR3 extends over 16 amino acids. Trimming removed 3 bases from V and 4 bases from J, with 18 bases in between. Germline V gene lookup returns CDR1 LNHDA and CDR2 SQIVND (reference sequence). The CDR3 coding sequence is TGTGCCAGTAGTATCCCAGTATATCGGACCGTCACTGAAGCTTTCTTT. Protein product: CASSIPVYRTVTEAFF.

The chain recombines TRBV24-1 with TRBJ2-5, with D maybe TRBD2 (5 bases). The V end was cut by 5 bases, the J end by 3 bases, with 15 bases between. CDR1 is KGHDR, CDR2 SFDVKD, per germline. This CDR3 has 15 amino acids. The DNA for the CDR3 is TGTGCCACCAGTGCCCCCGTCTTGGGAGAAGAGACCCAGTACTTC. The encoded protein is CATSAPVLGEETQYF.

This clonotype was counted at least ten times. Written as DNA, the CDR3 is TGTGCCAGCAGCGTAGCCACAGATACGCAGTATTTT. It is translated as CASSVATDTQYF. J is TRBJ2-3 and V is TRBV9; D is unresolved. Germline V gene data show CDR1 as SGDLS and CDR2 as YYNGEE. The CDR3 extends over 12 amino acids. Trimming removed 0 bases from V and 2 bases from J, with 1 base in between.

There are many counts of this clonotype. CDR3 in DNA: TGTGCCAGCAGTGAAATGGCAGCAGGGAACGGCTACACCTTC. Translating it yields CASSEMAAGNGYTF. The chain uses TRBV2 and TRBJ1-2, with D tentatively TRBD1 (5 bases). From germline, CDR1 is SNHLY and CDR2 FYNNEI. V was cut by 2 bases and J by 8 bases, with 15 bases left in between. The CDR3 has 14 residues.

CDR3 nucleotides: TGTGCCAGCAGCCTCCGGGGGGGTGGCGGAGCTTTCTTT. Its protein product is CASSLRGGGGAFF. The chain carries TRBV14 and TRBJ1-1; possibly TRBD1 for D (5 bases). Trimming took 4 bases from V and 10 from J, leaving 16 bases between them. Germline V lookup: CDR1 SGHDN, CDR2 FVKESK. The CDR3 spans 13 residues. Supplemented by reference TRBV14 and TRBJ1-1, the full variable domain reads EAGVTQFPSHSVIEKGQTVTLRCDPISGHDNLYWYRRVMGKEIKFLLHFVKESKQDESGMPNNRFLAERTGGTYSTLKVQPAELEDSGVYFCASSLRGGGGAFFGQGTRLTVV.

This clonotype appeared many times. This sequence joins TRBV5-1 and TRBJ2-3; D call uncertain. CDR3 size: 15 residues. Germline loops: CDR1 SGHRS, CDR2 YFSETQ. The V gene lost 1 base and the J gene lost 2 bases, with 11 bases spanning the gap. Here the CDR3 DNA reads TGCGCCAGCAGCTTGCCAGCTACAACCACAGATACGCAGTATTTT. It specifies CASSLPATTTDTQYF.

This clonotype came up many times. The chain couples TRBV20-1 to TRBJ1-5; perhaps TRBD1 as D (5 bases). CDR1 DFQATT and CDR2 SNEGSKA come from the germline V gene (reference sequence). This CDR3 spans 14 amino acids. Trimming pared 0 bases from V and 9 bases from J, leaving 15 bases between. The CDR3 DNA is TGCAGTGCTAGAGATCGGGGCAACCTGGGGCCCCAGCATTTT. It specifies CSARDRGNLGPQHF.

This clonotype was observed many times. The J gene is TRBJ2-1, the V gene TRBV9, with TRBD2 as a possible D gene (6 bases). This CDR3 has 14 amino acids. From germline, CDR1 is SGDLS and CDR2 YYNGEE. V dropped 4 bases and J dropped 10 bases, with 18 bases sitting between them. The CDR3 nucleotides are TGTGCCAGCAGCATCCGTAGGAGGGACTCGGAGCAGTTCTTC. Residues: CASSIRRRDSEQFF.

This clonotype has a count of ten or more. The V gene is TRBV7-9, the J gene TRBJ2-3, with TRBD2 matching over 7 bases. V shed 1 base, J shed 2 bases, and the junction held 0 bases outside the gene matches. CDR1 is SEHNR and CDR2 is FQNEAQ in the germline V gene (reference sequence). The CDR3 spans 14 residues. CDR3 region: CASSLGDYTDTQYF. As DNA, the CDR3 is TGTGCCAGCAGCTTAGGGGACTACACAGATACGCAGTATTTT.

As for this clonotype: A single base separates this from a much larger clone, so it may be a read error. The chain employs TRBV19 and TRBJ1-5; D remains unclear. This CDR3 is 17 amino acids long. Trimming pared 5 bases from V and 2 bases from J, leaving 19 bases between. Germline lookup yields CDR1 LNHDA and CDR2 SQIVND (reference sequence). CDR3 nucleotide sequence: TGTGCCAGTAGTTGGGCAATACCTGGGATGGGCAATCAGCCCCAGCATTTT. Protein product: CASSWAIPGMGNQPQHF.

The chain carries TRBV27 and TRBJ1-6; 9 bases map to TRBD1. The CDR3 has 16 amino acids. Germline assignment: CDR1 MNHEY and CDR2 SMNVEV (reference sequence). V dropped 6 bases and J dropped 5; count of bases not matched to a gene: 8. The CDR3 region is CASRQDRGKDNSPLHF. CDR3 nucleotides: TGTGCCAGCAGACAAGACAGGGGGAAGGATAATTCACCCCTCCACTTT.

The V and J genes are TRBV11-3 and TRBJ2-4; no definite D call. V lost 0 bases and J 7 bases, leaving 10 bases between the germline ends. Germline V gives CDR1 SGHNT, CDR2 YENEEA. This CDR3 is built from 14 residues. The CDR3 nucleotides are TGTGCCAGCAGCTTAGATTCGTTGGAGAACATTCAGTACTTC. It encodes CASSLDSLENIQYF.